This record concerns one TCR beta chain sequence. The data belong to a study of shared clonotypes between healthy human individuals. The overall study: Donor composition was two women and a few men, aged 18 to 49. Three plates were used per donor for CD4 naive, three for CD4 memory, two for CD8 naive and one for CD8 memory.

Sequencing used immunoSEQ multiplex PCR; TCRdb keeps in-frame clones, though not all of them. The table includes over 2,000,000 clones, 93% detected once. CDR1 LNHDA and CDR2 SQIVND come from the germline V gene (reference sequence). This CDR3 is built from 13 residues. V was clipped by 5 bases and J by 2 bases, with 10 bases between them. CD45RO-negative CD8 cells positively selected for CCR7 made up the naive population, which excluded terminally differentiated effector memory CD45RA+ cells. Each of the donors was a healthy adult who was HIV-negative and had not had a recent acute infection or vaccination.

Sequencing input: naive CD8+ T cells from PBMCs. The chain recombines TRBV19 with TRBJ2-7; tentative D call: TRBD1 (5 bases). This TCR was recovered from a man aged 18 to 29 in good health. Some clones in this sample may be carry-over from other donors' samples. Here the CDR3 DNA reads TGTGCCAGTAGTCAGGGCCTCGCCTACGAGCAGTACTTC. This sequence encodes CASSQGLAYEQYF.